The 11 T cell receptor beta chains given below trace back to one sample, sequenced in a study of cytomegalovirus exposure and HLA in healthy donors. Primers: 60 Vbeta forward and 13 Jbeta reverse. Produced via immunoSEQ multiplex PCR; TCRdb's table is partial and in-frame only. The sample lists around 150,000 clones, about two thirds occurring once. The sequencing input was PBMCs. The receptors originated from a woman aged 25 to 39 in good health and CMV-seronegative.

V is TRBV5-4 and J is TRBJ2-2; 7 bases agree with TRBD2. Germline trimming cut 1 base from V and 4 bases from J; bases unmatched to any gene: 10. This CDR3 has 17 amino acids. Germline CDR1 and CDR2: SGHNT and YYREEE (reference sequence). Written as DNA, the CDR3 is TGTGCCAGCAGCTTGCTCCTGGCGGGGGTTGGCACCGGGGAGCTGTTTTTT. Translated: CASSLLLAGVGTGELFF.

This clone was found a few times. The V gene is TRBV6-6, the J gene TRBJ1-1; 8 bases line up with TRBD1. CDR1 MNHNY and CDR2 SVGAGI come from the germline V gene (reference sequence). This CDR3 has 16 residues. J lost 1 base, V lost 2 bases, and 6 bases had no gene match. CDR3 protein: CASSYPGQVQNTEAFF. As DNA, the CDR3 is TGTGCCAGCAGTTACCCGGGACAGGTCCAGAACACTGAAGCTTTCTTT.

This clone was counted a few times. This sequence joins TRBV4-3 and TRBJ2-5, with 9 bases fitting TRBD2. The junction had 8 bases not matched to a gene; V was cut back by 0 bases and J by 9 bases. This CDR3 is built from 15 residues. The germline V gene encodes CDR1 LGHNA and CDR2 YSLEER. The CDR3 sequence: CASSQEVRLAAAQYF. The CDR3 region has the DNA TGCGCCAGCAGCCAAGAGGTCAGACTAGCGGCTGCCCAGTACTTC.

The V and J genes are TRBV2 and TRBJ2-3; 7 nucleotides agree with TRBD2. Germline trimming cut 6 bases from V and 9 bases from J; bases unmatched to any gene: 15. Germline assignment: CDR1 SNHLY and CDR2 FYNNEI. There are 15 residues in the CDR3. The CDR3 nucleotides are TGTGCCAGCAGGCCGTTAGCGGGCCTCGAGGGGACGCAGTATTTT. Amino acids: CASRPLAGLEGTQYF.

This clone has just a few counts. The CDR3 reads CASSTGGTANYGYTF. As DNA, the CDR3 is TGTGCCAGCAGTACCGGGGGGACTGCTAACTATGGCTACACCTTC. The chain is built from TRBV6-5 and TRBJ1-2, with D perhaps matching TRBD1 (5 bases). The V and J ends lost 5 bases and 0 bases respectively, with 13 bases between them. The CDR3 loop spans 15 amino acids. Germline CDR1 and CDR2: MNHEY and SVGAGI.

The chain employs TRBV28 and TRBJ2-2; a possible D gene is TRBD2 (5 bases). CDR3 length: 14 residues. Germline V gene lookup returns CDR1 MDHEN and CDR2 SYDVKM. V was pared by 2 bases and J by 6 bases, with 10 bases between. The CDR3 coding sequence is TGTGCCAGCAGTTTAGCGGAGGAGGCCGGGGAGCTGTTTTTT. Its protein is CASSLAEEAGELFF.

J is TRBJ2-1 and V is TRBV25-1, with 7 bases lining up with TRBD1. This CDR3 is 13 amino acids long. After removal of 4 bases from V and 9 bases from J, the junction contained 6 bases not matched to a gene. From germline, CDR1 is MGHDK and CDR2 SYGVNS. In DNA form, the CDR3 reads TGTGCCAGCAGTGTTGGGGACAGCGGTGAGCAGTTCTTC. Protein: CASSVGDSGEQFF.

V usage is TRBV6-6 and J usage is TRBJ2-7; 10 bases map to TRBD2. The CDR3 spans 16 residues. Germline V gene lookup returns CDR1 MNHNY and CDR2 SVGAGI (reference sequence). After removal of 2 bases from V and 3 bases from J, the junction contained 7 bases not matched to a gene. In DNA, the CDR3 is TGTGCCAGCAGTTACCCCGCTAGCGGGGGAAGCTACGAGCAGTACTTC. Translation: CASSYPASGGSYEQYF.

The V call is TRBV5-1, the J call TRBJ2-2; TRBD1 matches at 7 bases. With 4 bases clipped from V and 5 bases from J, the junction kept 8 bases outside the gene matches. Germline CDR1 reads SGHRS; CDR2 reads YFSETQ. The CDR3 is 15 residues long. The CDR3: CASSRSGGSTGELFF. For the CDR3, the DNA is TGCGCCAGCAGCCGCTCAGGGGGAAGTACCGGGGAGCTGTTTTTT.

This chain links TRBV28 with TRBJ2-7, with TRBD2 identical over 9 bases. V lost 2 bases and J lost 4; bases outside the gene matches: 9. The CDR3 covers 16 residues. Per the germline V gene, CDR1 is MDHEN and CDR2 is SYDVKM. The CDR3 protein is CASSLLAGSHLYEQYF. For the CDR3, the DNA is TGTGCCAGCAGTTTACTAGCGGGGTCCCATCTATACGAGCAGTACTTC.

V gene TRBV5-1 combines with J gene TRBJ2-1, with D maybe TRBD2 (6 bases). V was pared by 6 bases and J by 1 base, with 8 bases between. Germline V lookup: CDR1 SGHRS, CDR2 YFSETQ. This CDR3 is built from 13 residues. CDR3 DNA: TGCGCCAGCACCGGGACTTCCTACAATGAGCAGTTCTTC. Its protein is CASTGTSYNEQFF.